This T cell receptor beta chain was sequenced during a study of regulatory dendritic cells for organ transplantation. Study results and caveats: The most alloreactive TCR clonotypes were found in resting memory CD8+ cells. Between individuals, the alloreactive memory CD8+ T cell pool differed considerably. Memory T cells were less diverse than naive, with memory CD8+ most oligoclonal.

After removal of 6 bases from V and 3 bases from J, the junction contained 7 bases not matched to a gene. The length of the CDR3 is 15 residues. Germline CDR1 is LNHDA and CDR2 is SQIVND (reference sequence). Sorted subsets were CFSE-labeled and cultured four to six days with allogeneic dendritic cells. Produced via immunoSEQ multiplex PCR; TCRdb's table is partial and in-frame only. The sample lists about 18,000 clones, over 75% occurring once. With respect to this clone: Antigen: not known.

V and J are TRBV19 and TRBJ2-2; TRBD1 aligns across 7 bases. The material sequenced was memory CD4+ T cells from blood cultured with regulatory dendritic cells. Subset of the sample: CD45RO+ memory T cells. The clonotype comes from a human donor in good health. As DNA, the CDR3 is TGTGCCAGTAGCAAAGGGGGCCAGTACACCGGGGAGCTGTTTTTT. It yields the protein CASSKGGQYTGELFF.